The 14 T cell receptor beta chains given below trace back to one sample, sequenced in a study of blood T cell repertoires in COVID-19. This table comes from immunoSEQ multiplex PCR, and its TCRdb copy is limited to in-frame clones, with some not included. Here the sample spans about 140,000 clones, about 89% being singletons. Sequencing was performed on peripheral blood. Receptors originate from a man aged 55 to 70 with active or convalescent COVID-19.

A single count supports this clone. Other DNA sequences within the sample encode an identical CDR3. The genes are TRBV7-2 and TRBJ2-3; 8 nucleotides agree with TRBD2. J gave up 4 bases and V 0 bases, and 0 bases lay outside the gene matches. The CDR3 loop spans 14 amino acids. Germline V gives CDR1 SGHTA, CDR2 FQGNSA. CDR3 amino acids: CASSLARGADTQYF. CDR3 DNA: TGTGCCAGCAGCTTAGCGCGGGGGGCAGATACGCAGTATTTT.

This clone was recorded once. The rearrangement joins TRBV9 to TRBJ2-3; perhaps TRBD2 as D (6 bases). The germline V gene encodes CDR1 SGDLS and CDR2 YYNGEE. CDR3 size: 16 residues. With 0 bases removed from V and 6 bases from J, the gap between germline ends came to 17 bases. Written as DNA, the CDR3 is TGTGCCAGCAGCGTAGCTGGCGTTGGGGGGATCGATACGCAGTATTTT. It codes for CASSVAGVGGIDTQYF.

The chain combines TRBV5-1 with TRBJ2-1; 11 bases map to TRBD2. The CDR3 has 15 amino acids. After removal of 7 bases from V and 4 bases from J, the junction contained 7 bases not matched to a gene. Germline assignment: CDR1 SGHRS and CDR2 YFSETQ. The CDR3, as DNA: TGCGCCAGCTATCCTAGCGGGGGGCCTTACAATGAGCAGTTCTTC. It specifies CASYPSGGPYNEQFF.

The chain has TRBV30 and TRBJ1-4, with D tentatively TRBD1 (5 bases). The ends were cut back, 1 base at V and 6 bases at J, with 27 bases in the middle. The CDR3 totals 19 residues. Germline values: CDR1 GTSNPN, CDR2 SVGIG (reference sequence). The CDR3 DNA reads as TGTGCCTGGAGTGGGGTCGGTGGTTCGGATAGTCAGGGCGATGAAAAACTGTTTTTT. Residues: CAWSGVGGSDSQGDEKLFF. Looking up the rest from reference TRBV30 and TRBJ1-4 gives the full variable domain: SQTIHQWPATLVQPVGSPLSLECTVEGTSNPNLYWYRQAAGRGLQLLFYSVGIGQISSEVPQNLSASRPQDRQFILSSKKLLLSDSGFYLCAWSGVGGSDSQGDEKLFFGSGTQLSVL.

This rearrangement joins TRBV30 to TRBJ1-5; 7 nucleotides line up with TRBD1. Germline V CDR1 and CDR2: GTSNPN, SVGIG (reference sequence). V was pared by 7 bases and J by 3 bases, with 12 bases of the junction left unmatched. This CDR3 has 15 amino acids. The CDR3 here is CASTLSTGDNQPQHF. The CDR3 coding sequence is TGTGCCTCCACCCTATCCACAGGGGACAATCAGCCCCAGCATTTT. The full variable domain, in which reference TRBV30 and TRBJ1-5 provide the parts outside the CDR3, is SQTIHQWPATLVQPVGSPLSLECTVEGTSNPNLYWYRQAAGRGLQLLFYSVGIGQISSEVPQNLSASRPQDRQFILSSKKLLLSDSGFYLCASTLSTGDNQPQHFGDGTRLSIL.

The chain uses TRBV11-2 and TRBJ2-1; 8 bases map to TRBD2. The V gene's germline CDR1 is SGHAT and CDR2 FQNNGV. The V gene end was trimmed by 5 bases and the J gene end by 2 bases; junction bases not matched to a gene: 5. The CDR3 covers 15 residues. In DNA form, the CDR3 reads TGTGCCAGCAGCCTAACTAGCGGTACCTACAATGAGCAGTTCTTC. This encodes CASSLTSGTYNEQFF.

The chain has TRBV28 and TRBJ1-4; D is undetermined. There are 15 residues in the CDR3. Germline-derived CDR1 and CDR2 are MDHEN and SYDVKM. The V end lost 2 bases, the J end lost 8 bases, and 15 bases lay between the germline ends. The CDR3: CASSLVGEIGEKLFF. Written as DNA, the CDR3 is TGTGCCAGCAGTTTAGTCGGGGAGATAGGAGAAAAACTGTTTTTT.

This clone was seen a single time. The V call is TRBV19, the J call TRBJ2-5, with TRBD2 identical over 7 bases. Germline V lookup: CDR1 LNHDA, CDR2 SQIVND (reference sequence). There are 12 residues in the CDR3. Trimming took 7 bases from V and 2 from J; bases not matched to a gene: 1. CDR3 protein: CASKAGQETQYF. CDR3 nucleotide sequence: TGTGCCAGTAAAGCGGGACAAGAGACCCAGTACTTC. The variable domain in full, completed from reference TRBV19 and TRBJ2-5, reads DGGITQSPKYLFRKEGQNVTLSCEQNLNHDAMYWYRQDPGQGLRLIYYSQIVNDFQKGDIAEGYSVSREKKESFPLTVTSAQKNPTAFYLCASKAGQETQYFGPGTRLLVL.

This chain joins TRBV21-1 and TRBJ2-6; whether TRBD1, the table's D call, matches the DNA was not checked. TRBV21-1 is flagged as a pseudogene. There are 17 residues in the CDR3. The CDR3 region has the DNA TGTGCCAGCAGCAAAGGGACACGAGTATCTGGGGCCAACGTCCTGACTTTC. Protein sequence: CASSKGTRVSGANVLTF.

The rearrangement links TRBV24-1 to TRBJ2-3, with 12 bases fitting TRBD2. CDR1 and CDR2 (germline): KGHDR, SFDVKD. The CDR3 has 17 residues. The trim removed 6 bases at V and 4 bases at J, leaving 10 bases unmatched. In DNA, the CDR3 is TGTGCCACCAGTCCAGTAACTAGCGGGAGGACGCCAGATACGCAGTATTTT. It yields the protein CATSPVTSGRTPDTQYF.

V gene TRBV7-3 combines with J gene TRBJ1-1; D remains unclear. The length of the CDR3 is 16 residues. Trimming left V 1 base short and J 5 bases short, with 17 bases between. CDR1 is SGHTA and CDR2 is FQGTGA in the germline V gene. The CDR3 nucleotides are TGTGCCAGCAGCTTAAACGCGCGAGGGAGTGGGACTGAAGCTTTCTTT. Its protein product is CASSLNARGSGTEAFF.

Only one count was recorded for this clone. The rearrangement joins TRBV28 to TRBJ1-2, with D possibly TRBD1 on 5 matching bases. This CDR3 spans 14 amino acids. The V gene lost 2 bases and the J gene lost 1 base, with 8 bases spanning the gap. Germline V gene lookup returns CDR1 MDHEN and CDR2 SYDVKM. CDR3 protein: CASSLIQGNYGYTF. The CDR3 DNA follows: TGTGCCAGCAGTTTAATTCAGGGTAACTATGGCTACACCTTC.

The chain employs TRBV18 and TRBJ1-1; tentative D call: TRBD1 (6 bases). The germline V gene has CDR1 KGHSH and CDR2 LQKENI. This CDR3 is 13 amino acids long. The V end lost 6 bases, the J end lost 1 base, and 9 bases lay between the germline ends. The CDR3 DNA is TGTGCCAGCTCGTTGGACAGGAACACTGAAGCTTTCTTT. It specifies CASSLDRNTEAFF.

CDR3 sequence reads: CATRGRGDTEAFF. The CDR3 DNA follows: TGTGCCACCCGGGGAAGAGGAGACACTGAAGCTTTCTTT. The chain combines TRBV12-3 or TRBV12-4 with TRBJ1-1; D not certain. This CDR3 spans 13 amino acids. V lost 10 bases and J lost 3, with 15 bases in between.